This is a list of T cell receptor beta chains from one sample in a study of CD8 T cells in Susac syndrome. TCRdb reanalysed the immunoSEQ multiplex PCR reads using MiXCR and keeps one entry per CDR3 protein. The data contain about 25,000 distinct CDR3 sequences, 94% of them singletons. Sample: CD8+ T cells from PBMCs. These receptors all stem from a human donor in good health. Both conserved end residues are part of each CDR3. Fields, in order: D gene, clone size, J gene, V gene, CDR3 protein, CDR3 DNA. The D gene is left open where the match is weak. Rows give clone size only sometimes, using once, few, many, or a class for an expanded clone.

d_gene: TRBD1; abundance: -; j_gene: TRBJ2-1; v_gene: TRBV29-1; CDR3aa: CSAVLPGQIYNEQFF; CDR3nt: TGCAGCGCTGTACTACCGGGACAGATCTACAATGAGCAGTTCTTC
d_gene: -; abundance: few; j_gene: TRBJ1-1; v_gene: TRBV9; CDR3aa: CASSRGNTEAFF; CDR3nt: TGTGCCAGCAGTAGGGGGAACACTGAAGCTTTCTTT
d_gene: -; abundance: -; j_gene: TRBJ2-3; v_gene: TRBV13; CDR3aa: CASSLGALASTDTQYF; CDR3nt: TGTGCCAGCAGCTTAGGGGCCTTAGCTAGCACAGATACGCAGTATTTT
d_gene: -; abundance: -; j_gene: TRBJ1-1; v_gene: TRBV4-3; CDR3aa: CASSQTGTEAFF; CDR3nt: TGCGCCAGCAGCCAGACTGGCACTGAAGCTTTCTTT
d_gene: -; abundance: -; j_gene: TRBJ1-1; v_gene: TRBV6-6; CDR3aa: CATGGSEAFF; CDR3nt: TGTGCCACCGGGGGGAGTGAAGCTTTCTTT
d_gene: -; abundance: -; j_gene: TRBJ2-5; v_gene: TRBV20-1; CDR3aa: CSARTGIRETQYF; CDR3nt: TGCAGTGCTAGAACAGGGATTCGGGAGACCCAGTACTTC
d_gene: TRBD2; abundance: once; j_gene: TRBJ2-1; v_gene: TRBV7-9; CDR3aa: CASSLWASGVQQYNEQFF; CDR3nt: TGTGCCAGCAGCTTATGGGCTAGCGGGGTCCAGCAGTACAATGAGCAGTTCTTC
d_gene: -; abundance: -; j_gene: TRBJ2-2; v_gene: TRBV5-1; CDR3aa: CASSLAGTGELFF; CDR3nt: TGCGCCAGCAGCTTGGCGGGAACCGGGGAGCTGTTTTTT
d_gene: -; abundance: -; j_gene: TRBJ2-7; v_gene: TRBV5-1; CDR3aa: CASSPGSGPYEQYF; CDR3nt: TGCGCCAGCAGCCCCGGATCAGGCCCCTACGAGCAGTACTTC
d_gene: -; abundance: -; j_gene: TRBJ2-7; v_gene: TRBV9; CDR3aa: CASSARETGSYEQYF; CDR3nt: TGTGCCAGCAGCGCCCGGGAGACAGGGTCCTACGAGCAGTACTTC
d_gene: -; abundance: -; j_gene: TRBJ1-1; v_gene: TRBV5-6; CDR3aa: CASSLYSAEAFF; CDR3nt: TGTGCCAGCAGCTTATATAGCGCTGAAGCTTTCTTT
d_gene: -; abundance: -; j_gene: TRBJ2-5; v_gene: TRBV19; CDR3aa: CASTQVSGYLETQYF; CDR3nt: TGTGCCAGTACCCAGGTTAGCGGCTATTTGGAGACCCAGTACTTC
d_gene: -; abundance: -; j_gene: TRBJ1-6; v_gene: TRBV6-5; CDR3aa: CASSYEAAYNSPLHF; CDR3nt: TGTGCCAGCAGTTACGAGGCAGCCTATAATTCACCCCTCCACTTT
d_gene: -; abundance: -; j_gene: TRBJ2-1; v_gene: TRBV11-2; CDR3aa: CASSLVGGTSSYNEQFF; CDR3nt: TGTGCCAGCAGCTTAGTCGGGGGAACGAGCTCCTACAATGAGCAGTTCTTC
d_gene: TRBD1; abundance: -; j_gene: TRBJ2-1; v_gene: TRBV29-1; CDR3aa: CSVEGRTGFNEQFF; CDR3nt: TGCAGCGTTGAAGGGCGGACAGGGTTTAATGAGCAGTTCTTC
d_gene: -; abundance: -; j_gene: TRBJ2-6; v_gene: TRBV7-2; CDR3aa: CASSITGTAGTGANVLTF; CDR3nt: TGTGCCAGCAGCATTACGGGCACGGCGGGCACTGGGGCCAACGTCCTGACTTTC